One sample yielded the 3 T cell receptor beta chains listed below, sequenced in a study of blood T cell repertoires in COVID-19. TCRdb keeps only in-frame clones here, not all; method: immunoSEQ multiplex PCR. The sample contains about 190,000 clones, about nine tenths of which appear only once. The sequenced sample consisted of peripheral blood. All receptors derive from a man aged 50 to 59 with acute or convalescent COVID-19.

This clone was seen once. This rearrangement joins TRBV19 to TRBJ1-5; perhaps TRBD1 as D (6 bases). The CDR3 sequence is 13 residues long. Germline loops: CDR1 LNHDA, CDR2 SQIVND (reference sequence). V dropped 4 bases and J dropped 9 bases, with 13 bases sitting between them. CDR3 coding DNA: TGTGCCAGTAGTACGACAGGCCCACGGCCCCAGCATTTT. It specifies CASSTTGPRPQHF.

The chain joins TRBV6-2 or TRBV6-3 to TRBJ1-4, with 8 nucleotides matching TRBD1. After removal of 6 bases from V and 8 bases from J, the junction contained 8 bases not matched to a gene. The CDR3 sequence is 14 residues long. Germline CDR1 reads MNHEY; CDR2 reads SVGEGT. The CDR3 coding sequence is TGTGCCAGCAGCTCCGGACAGGGCCCGGAAAAACTGTTTTTT. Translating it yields CASSSGQGPEKLFF.

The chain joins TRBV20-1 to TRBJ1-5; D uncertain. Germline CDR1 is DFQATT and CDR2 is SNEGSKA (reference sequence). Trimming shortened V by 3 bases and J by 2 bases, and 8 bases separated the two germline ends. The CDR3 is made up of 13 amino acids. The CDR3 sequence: CSASLPGNQPQHF. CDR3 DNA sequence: TGCAGTGCTAGTCTTCCGGGCAATCAGCCCCAGCATTTT.